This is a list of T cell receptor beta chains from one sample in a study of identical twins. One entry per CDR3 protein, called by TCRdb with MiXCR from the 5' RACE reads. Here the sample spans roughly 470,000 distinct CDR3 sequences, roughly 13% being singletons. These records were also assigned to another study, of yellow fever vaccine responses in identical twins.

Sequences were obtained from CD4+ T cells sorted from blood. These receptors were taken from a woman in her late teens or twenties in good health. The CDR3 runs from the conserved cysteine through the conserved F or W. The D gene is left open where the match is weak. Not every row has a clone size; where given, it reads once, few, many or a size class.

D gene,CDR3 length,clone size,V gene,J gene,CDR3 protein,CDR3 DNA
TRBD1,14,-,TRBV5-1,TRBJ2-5,CASSTGTGRETQYF,TGCGCCAGCAGCACCGGGACAGGGCGGGAGACCCAGTACTTC
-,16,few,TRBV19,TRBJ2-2,CASSIIGPPNTGELFF,TGTGCCAGTAGTATTATCGGACCTCCGAACACCGGGGAGCTGTTTTTT
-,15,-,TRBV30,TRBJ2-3,CAWSVVRSPTDTQYF,TGTGCCTGGAGTGTAGTCCGAAGCCCCACAGATACGCAGTATTTT
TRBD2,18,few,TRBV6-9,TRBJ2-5,CASTLIRFLAGGRETQYF,TGTGCCAGCACCCTCATTCGGTTCCTAGCGGGGGGGCGAGAGACCCAGTACTTC
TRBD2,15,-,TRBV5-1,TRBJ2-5,CASTRTSGSSETQYF,TGCGCCAGCACACGGACTAGCGGGAGTTCAGAGACCCAGTACTTC
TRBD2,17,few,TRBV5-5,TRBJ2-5,CASSWTSGVLKGETQYF,TGTGCCAGCAGCTGGACTAGCGGGGTCCTTAAGGGGGAGACCCAGTACTTC
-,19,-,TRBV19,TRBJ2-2,CASSTLSGRGSANTGELFF,TGTGCCAGTAGTACTCTTTCGGGAAGGGGGTCAGCGAACACCGGGGAGCTGTTTTTT
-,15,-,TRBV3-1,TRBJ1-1,CASSQGRGQRTEAFF,TGTGCCAGCAGCCAAGGACGGGGACAACGGACTGAAGCTTTCTTT
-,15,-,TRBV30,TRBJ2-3,CAWSGPGRSTDTQYF,TGTGCCTGGAGTGGCCCAGGGCGAAGCACAGATACGCAGTATTTT
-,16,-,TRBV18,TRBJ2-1,CASSPGPGKTYNEQFF,TGTGCCAGCTCCCCCGGACCGGGGAAAACCTACAATGAGCAGTTCTTC
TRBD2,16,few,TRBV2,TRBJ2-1,CASSEGGLAGHNEQFF,TGTGCCAGCAGCGAAGGCGGGCTAGCGGGGCACAATGAGCAGTTCTTC
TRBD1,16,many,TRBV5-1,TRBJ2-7,CASSLGLQGAVYEQYF,TGCGCCAGCAGCTTGGGCTTACAGGGGGCTGTTTACGAGCAGTACTTC
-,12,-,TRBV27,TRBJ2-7,CASSGAKTRAYF,TGTGCCAGCAGCGGGGCGAAAACCAGGGCGTACTTC
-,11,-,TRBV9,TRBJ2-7,CASSAFSEQYF,TGTGCCAGCAGCGCCTTTTCCGAGCAGTACTTC
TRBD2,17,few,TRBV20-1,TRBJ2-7,CSARDHRTSGRGYEQYF,TGCAGTGCTAGAGACCATCGGACTAGCGGGAGAGGGTACGAGCAGTACTTC
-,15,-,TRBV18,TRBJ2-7,CASSPLGLAEGEQYF,TGTGCCAGCTCACCCTTGGGCCTTGCTGAGGGAGAGCAGTACTTC
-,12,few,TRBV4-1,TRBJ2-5,CASSQEGKTQYF,TGCGCCAGCAGCCAAGAGGGAAAGACCCAGTACTTC
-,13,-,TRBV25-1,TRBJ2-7,CASRNSGGYEQYF,TGTGCCAGCAGGAATTCCGGAGGCTACGAGCAGTACTTC
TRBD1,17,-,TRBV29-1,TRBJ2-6,CSVLVDRGLDGANVLTF,TGCAGCGTTCTGGTGGACAGGGGGCTGGATGGGGCCAACGTCCTGACTTTC
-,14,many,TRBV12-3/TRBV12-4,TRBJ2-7,CASSFSGTTYEQYF,TGTGCCAGCAGTTTTTCGGGGACAACCTACGAGCAGTACTTC
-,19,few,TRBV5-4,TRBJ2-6,CASSWGTGQTSSGANVLTF,TGTGCCAGCAGCTGGGGCACGGGACAAACAAGCTCTGGGGCCAACGTCCTGACTTTC
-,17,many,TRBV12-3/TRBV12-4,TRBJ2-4,CASSFTGRLLAKNIQYF,TGTGCCAGCAGTTTTACTGGGAGGTTGTTAGCCAAAAACATTCAGTACTTC
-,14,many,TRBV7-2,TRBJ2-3,CASSLDPRTDTQYF,TGTGCCAGCAGCTTAGATCCCCGGACAGATACGCAGTATTTT
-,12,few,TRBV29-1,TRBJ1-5,CSVGGENQPQHF,TGCAGCGTTGGGGGGGAAAATCAGCCCCAGCATTTT
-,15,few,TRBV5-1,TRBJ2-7,CASSTGGRGAYEQYF,TGCGCCAGCAGCACGGGCGGGCGAGGGGCCTACGAGCAGTACTTC
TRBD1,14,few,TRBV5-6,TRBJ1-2,CASSGDRGYGGYTF,TGTGCCAGCAGCGGGGACAGGGGGTACGGTGGCTACACCTTC
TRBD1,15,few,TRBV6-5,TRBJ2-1,CASSSPGTGDNEQFF,TGTGCCAGCAGTTCTCCCGGGACAGGGGACAATGAGCAGTTCTTC
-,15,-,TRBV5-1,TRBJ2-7,CASSRDGGTAYEQYF,TGCGCCAGCAGTCGAGATGGCGGGACGGCTTACGAGCAGTACTTC
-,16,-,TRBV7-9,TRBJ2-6,CASSPGFLGGANVLTF,TGTGCCAGCAGCCCTGGGTTTCTGGGCGGGGCCAACGTCCTGACTTTC
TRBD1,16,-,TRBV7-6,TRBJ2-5,CASSPPGQGQRETQYF,TGTGCCAGCAGCCCCCCGGGACAGGGTCAGAGGGAGACCCAGTACTTC
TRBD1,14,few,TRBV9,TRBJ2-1,CASSLQDRDNEQFF,TGTGCCAGCAGCCTCCAAGACAGGGACAATGAGCAGTTCTTC
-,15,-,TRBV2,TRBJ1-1,CASSVPGLKNTEAFF,TGTGCCAGCAGCGTACCGGGCCTTAAGAACACTGAAGCTTTCTTT
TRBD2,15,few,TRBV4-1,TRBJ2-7,CASSPRLAGANEQYF,TGCGCCAGCAGCCCGAGACTAGCGGGAGCCAACGAGCAGTACTTC
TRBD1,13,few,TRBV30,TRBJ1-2,CAWSGQGYYGYTF,TGTGCCTGGAGTGGACAGGGATACTATGGCTACACCTTC
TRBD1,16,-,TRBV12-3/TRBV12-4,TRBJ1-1,CASSLKGTGGRTEAFF,TGTGCCAGCAGTTTAAAGGGGACAGGGGGAAGGACTGAAGCTTTCTTT
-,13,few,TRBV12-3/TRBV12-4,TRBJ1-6,CASSLKRESPLHF,TGTGCCAGCAGTTTAAAAAGGGAGTCACCCCTCCACTTT
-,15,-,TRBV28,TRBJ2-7,CASTSPGAVSYEQYF,TGTGCCAGCACTTCTCCTGGAGCTGTCTCCTACGAGCAGTACTTC